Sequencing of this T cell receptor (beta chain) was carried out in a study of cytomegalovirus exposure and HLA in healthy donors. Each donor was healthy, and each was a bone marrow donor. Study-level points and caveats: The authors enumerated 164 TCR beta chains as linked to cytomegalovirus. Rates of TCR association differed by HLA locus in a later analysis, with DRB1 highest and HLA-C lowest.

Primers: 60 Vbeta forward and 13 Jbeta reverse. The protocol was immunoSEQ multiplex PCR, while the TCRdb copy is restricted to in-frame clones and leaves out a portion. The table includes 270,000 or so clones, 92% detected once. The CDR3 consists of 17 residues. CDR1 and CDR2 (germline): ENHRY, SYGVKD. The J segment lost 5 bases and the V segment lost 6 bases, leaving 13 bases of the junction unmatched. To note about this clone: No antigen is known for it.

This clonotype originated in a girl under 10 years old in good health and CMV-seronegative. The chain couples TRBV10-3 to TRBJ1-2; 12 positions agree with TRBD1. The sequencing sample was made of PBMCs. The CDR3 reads CAIRAPGTGGIGYGYTF. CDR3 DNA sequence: TGTGCCATCAGAGCTCCCGGGACAGGGGGCATTGGGTATGGCTACACCTTC.